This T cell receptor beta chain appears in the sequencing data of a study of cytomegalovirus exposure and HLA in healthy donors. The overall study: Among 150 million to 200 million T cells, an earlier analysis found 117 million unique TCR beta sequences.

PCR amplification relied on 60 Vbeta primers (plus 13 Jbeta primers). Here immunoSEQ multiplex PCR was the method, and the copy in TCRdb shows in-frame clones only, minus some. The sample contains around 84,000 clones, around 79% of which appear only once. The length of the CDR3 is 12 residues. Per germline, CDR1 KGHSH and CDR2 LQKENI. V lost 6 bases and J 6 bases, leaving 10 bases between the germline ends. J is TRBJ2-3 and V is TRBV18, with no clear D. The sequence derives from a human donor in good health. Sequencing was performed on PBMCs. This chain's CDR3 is CASSPKKDTQYF. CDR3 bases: TGTGCCAGCTCCCCTAAAAAGGATACGCAGTATTTT. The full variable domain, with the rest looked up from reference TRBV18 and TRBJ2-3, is NAGVMQNPRHLVRRRGQEARLRCSPMKGHSHVYWYRQLPEEGLKFMVYLQKENIIDESGMPKERFSAEFPKEGPSILRIQQVVRGDSAAYFCASSPKKDTQYFGPGTRLTVL.